Following are 21 T cell receptor beta chains from one sample sequenced in a study of CD8+ T cells in alopecia areata. Extraction of RNA preceded its reverse transcription into cDNA, which served as the sequencing template. Some clones are missing from TCRdb's copy, which holds only in-frame ones; the method was immunoSEQ multiplex PCR. Of 110,000 or so clones detected, 45% to 70% appear once; the ten largest clones hold around a fifth. Sequenced input: CD8+ T cells sorted from blood. These TCRs come from a human donor in good health.

V and J are TRBV5-4 and TRBJ1-1; possible D gene TRBD1, 5 bases. The CDR3 consists of 15 residues. Trimming took off 8 bases at V and 4 bases at J, with 21 bases between the two ends. Per germline, CDR1 SGHNT and CDR2 YYREEE (reference sequence). The CDR3 DNA sequence: TGTGCCAGAAGCGGACCGGTGGGGGTCGGCACTGAAGCTTTCTTT. It is translated as CARSGPVGVGTEAFF.

The chain uses TRBV7-9 and TRBJ1-2; D unclear. This CDR3 is built from 13 residues. CDR1 and CDR2 (germline): SEHNR, FQNEAQ (reference sequence). Trimming shortened V by 6 bases and J by 6 bases, and 14 bases separated the two germline ends. CDR3 protein: CASRSEGGDGYTF. The CDR3 nucleotides are TGTGCCAGCAGATCAGAGGGAGGAGATGGCTACACCTTC.

In this sample, this clone turned up once. This chain connects TRBV27 to TRBJ2-6; D is perhaps TRBD1 (5 bases). This CDR3 region has 15 residues. Germline assignment: CDR1 MNHEY and CDR2 SMNVEV (reference sequence). V was pared by 2 bases and J by 0 bases, with 5 bases between. CDR3 coding DNA: TGTGCCAGCAGTTTACAGGGCTCTGGGGCCAACGTCCTGACTTTC. It translates to CASSLQGSGANVLTF.

The chain employs TRBV25-1 and TRBJ2-7; 7 nucleotides align to TRBD1. The CDR3 extends over 13 amino acids. The trim removed 5 bases at V and 2 bases at J, leaving 3 bases unmatched. Germline CDR1 and CDR2: MGHDK and SYGVNS. The CDR3: CASSYGTAYEQYF. The CDR3 region has the DNA TGTGCCAGCAGTTACGGGACAGCCTACGAGCAGTACTTC.

This clone has a single count. This chain links TRBV5-1 with TRBJ1-6; perhaps TRBD1 as D (6 bases). Germline V gene lookup returns CDR1 SGHRS and CDR2 YFSETQ. V lost 3 bases, J lost 4 bases, and 20 bases lay in between. The CDR3 length is 18 residues. This chain's CDR3 is CASSSTTGTSAYNSPLHF. In nucleotides, the CDR3 is TGCGCCAGCAGCTCGACTACAGGGACTTCGGCGTATAATTCACCCCTCCACTTT.

This chain joins TRBV13 and TRBJ2-6; D is possibly TRBD1 or TRBD2 (6 bases each). The CDR3 is 19 residues long. The V gene lost 5 bases and the J gene lost 0 bases, with 20 bases spanning the gap. Germline CDR1 PRHDT, CDR2 FYEKMQ (reference sequence). CDR3 region: CASSPSAKGGSSGANVLTF. In DNA, the CDR3 is TGTGCCAGCAGCCCCTCGGCCAAGGGGGGCAGCTCTGGGGCCAACGTCCTGACTTTC.

Points on this clone: One end of the junction is discordant with germline, which a read error may explain. V and J are TRBV29-1 and TRBJ1-2; possible D gene TRBD1, 5 bases. CDR1 is SQVTM and CDR2 is ANQGSEA in the germline V gene. The CDR3 is 11 amino acids. DNA of the CDR3: TGCAGTGACAGTAAACCCTATGTCTACACCTTC. Translating it yields CSDSKPYVYTF.

This clone was seen a handful of times. The V call is TRBV7-9, the J call TRBJ2-6; no reliable D call. In germline, CDR1 is SEHNR, CDR2 FQNEAQ (reference sequence). V lost 3 bases, J lost 0 bases, and 12 bases lay in between. The CDR3 covers 17 residues. The CDR3 spells CASSFSQALSGANVLTF. In nucleotides, the CDR3 is TGTGCCAGCAGCTTTAGTCAGGCGCTCTCTGGGGCCAACGTCCTGACTTTC. Drawing the rest from reference TRBV7-9 and TRBJ2-6, the complete variable domain is DTGVSQNPRHKITKRGQNVTFRCDPISEHNRLYWYRQTLGQGPEFLTYFQNEAQLEKSRLLSDRFSAERPKGSFSTLEIQRTEQGDSAMYLCASSFSQALSGANVLTFGAGSRLTVL.

The chain employs TRBV2 and TRBJ1-2; D call uncertain. The CDR3 runs to 10 residues. V was cut by 6 bases and J by 10 bases, with 9 bases left in between. From germline, CDR1 is SNHLY and CDR2 FYNNEI. The CDR3 is CASSGVNYTF. The CDR3 nucleotides are TGTGCCAGCAGCGGGGTAAACTACACCTTC.

A few counts support this clone. The J gene is TRBJ2-3, the V gene TRBV29-1, with D perhaps TRBD2 (7 bases). The germline CDR1 and CDR2 sequences are SQVTM and ANQGSEA. CDR3 size: 17 residues. V lost 6 bases and J lost 0, with 22 bases in between. The CDR3 DNA is TGCAGCGTCCGGGGGGCAGGGAGGCCTTCTAGCACAGATACGCAGTATTTT. Its protein product is CSVRGAGRPSSTDTQYF.

The rearrangement links TRBV7-9 to TRBJ2-3; 10 bases fit TRBD2. The CDR3 has 16 amino acids. In germline, CDR1 is SEHNR, CDR2 FQNEAQ (reference sequence). With 4 bases clipped from V and 4 bases from J, the junction kept 8 bases outside the gene matches. CDR3 in amino acids: CASSSNIAGGADTQYF. In DNA form, the CDR3 reads TGTGCCAGCAGCTCAAACATAGCGGGGGGCGCAGATACGCAGTATTTT.

This clone is a singleton in its sample. The V gene is TRBV10-2, the J gene TRBJ2-1, with 7 bases lining up with TRBD1. This CDR3 contains 14 residues. CDR1 and CDR2 (germline): WSHSY, SAAADI. The V gene end was trimmed by 7 bases and the J gene end by 8 bases; junction bases not matched to a gene: 11. This CDR3 reads CASTGDSDGDEQFF. The CDR3 nucleotides read TGCGCCAGCACCGGGGACAGCGACGGGGATGAGCAGTTCTTC.

The V gene is TRBV5-6, the J gene TRBJ1-5; D possibly corresponds to TRBD1 (6 bases). The V and J ends lost 1 base and 6 bases respectively, with 11 bases between them. This CDR3 comprises 14 residues. CDR1 and CDR2 from the germline V gene are SGHDT and YYEEEE. The CDR3 spells CASSLSGEIQPQHF. CDR3 DNA sequence: TGTGCCAGCAGCTTGTCAGGGGAGATTCAGCCCCAGCATTTT. The whole variable domain, remainder taken from reference TRBV5-6 and TRBJ1-5, is DAGVTQSPTHLIKTRGQQVTLRCSPKSGHDTVSWYQQALGQGPQFIFQYYEEEERQRGNFPDRFSGHQFPNYSSELNVNALLLGDSALYLCASSLSGEIQPQHFGDGTRLSIL.

The chain uses TRBV4-2 and TRBJ2-3, with D possibly being TRBD2 (6 bases). Germline V gene lookup returns CDR1 LGHNA and CDR2 YNFKEQ. This CDR3 is built from 15 residues. Between the trimmed V and J ends, which lost 2 bases and 2 bases, there was a span of 11 bases. The CDR3 is CASSQLGTATDTQYF. The CDR3 DNA reads TGTGCCAGCAGCCAACTAGGGACTGCCACAGATACGCAGTATTTT.

DNA of the CDR3: TGTGCCAGCAGACTGACAAGTAACTATGGCTACACCTTC. Protein sequence: CASRLTSNYGYTF. V is TRBV7-9 and J is TRBJ1-2; unclear D gene. Per germline, CDR1 SEHNR and CDR2 FQNEAQ (reference sequence). CDR3 length equals 13 residues. V dropped 6 bases and J dropped 1 base, with 9 bases sitting between them. The whole variable domain, remainder taken from reference TRBV7-9 and TRBJ1-2, is DTGVSQNPRHKITKRGQNVTFRCDPISEHNRLYWYRQTLGQGPEFLTYFQNEAQLEKSRLLSDRFSAERPKGSFSTLEIQRTEQGDSAMYLCASRLTSNYGYTFGSGTRLTVV.

J is TRBJ2-5 and V is TRBV7-9; D is perhaps TRBD1 (6 bases). Trimming cost V 5 bases and J 2 bases, with 9 bases left between them. The germline V gene encodes CDR1 SEHNR and CDR2 FQNEAQ (reference sequence). The length of the CDR3 is 13 residues. The CDR3 DNA follows: TGTGCCAGCAGCATGGACAGACAAGAGACCCAGTACTTC. Its protein is CASSMDRQETQYF.

This clone was recorded a few times. The chain carries TRBV6-6 and TRBJ2-7; either TRBD1 or TRBD2 may fit D (5 bases each). This CDR3 is 14 amino acids long. CDR1 and CDR2 from the germline V gene are MNHNY and SVGAGI (reference sequence). Deletions cut 0 bases from V and 5 bases from J, with 11 bases between. The CDR3 protein is CASSYSLGRDEQYF. CDR3 in DNA: TGTGCCAGCAGTTACTCGTTGGGGCGGGACGAGCAGTACTTC.

V is TRBV2 and J is TRBJ1-2, with TRBD1 as a possible D gene (6 bases). This CDR3 contains 15 residues. Germline V gives CDR1 SNHLY, CDR2 FYNNEI. V lost 7 bases and J lost 5, with 20 bases in between. CDR3 sequence: CASKTWDSDRYGYTF. The CDR3, as DNA: TGTGCCAGCAAGACTTGGGACTCGGACAGATATGGCTACACCTTC.

CDR3 DNA sequence: TGTGCCAGCGGTAGGAGCTATGGCTACACCTTC. Its protein is CASGRSYGYTF. V is TRBV2 and J is TRBJ1-2, with unresolved D. The V end was cut by 8 bases, the J end by 4 bases, with 8 bases between. The CDR3 has 11 amino acids. The germline CDR1 and CDR2 sequences are SNHLY and FYNNEI.

The rearrangement joins TRBV9 to TRBJ2-7; D not resolved. The CDR3 covers 14 residues. Germline CDR1 is SGDLS and CDR2 is YYNGEE. V shed 0 bases and J shed 5 bases, with 12 bases lying between them. CDR3 in amino acids: CASSVGAGLDEQYF. As DNA, the CDR3 is TGTGCCAGCAGCGTAGGGGCAGGCCTTGACGAGCAGTACTTC.

V and J are TRBV27 and TRBJ1-2; D remains ambiguous. Germline loops: CDR1 MNHEY, CDR2 SMNVEV (reference sequence). V lost 8 bases to trimming and J lost 2 bases, with 9 bases between them. The CDR3 runs to 12 residues. CDR3 nucleotides: TGTGCCAGCGGCCGCGGCAACTATGGCTACACCTTC. Amino acids: CASGRGNYGYTF.